The 17 T cell receptor beta chains given below trace back to one sample, sequenced in a study of CD8 T cells in ankylosing spondylitis. From the 5' RACE reads, TCRdb called clonotypes with MiXCR, one entry per CDR3 protein. Of about 250,000 distinct CDR3 sequences listed, 20% to 30% are singletons. The sample consisted of blood, either unsorted or a sorted T cell fraction (not recorded which). The receptor set was obtained from a male donor with ankylosing spondylitis or in good health (not recorded which).

This clonotype appeared many times. The chain links TRBV20-1 to TRBJ1-6; D gene uncertain. V shed 6 bases and J shed 0 bases, with 9 bases lying between them. Looked up from germline, CDR1 is DFQATT and CDR2 is SNEGSKA (reference sequence). The CDR3 contains 14 residues. Here the CDR3 reads CSAGRSSYNSPLHF. The CDR3 nucleotides are TGCAGTGCCGGGCGGAGCTCCTATAATTCACCCCTCCACTTT.

The V and J genes are TRBV6-5 and TRBJ2-1, with D unclear. Germline CDR1 reads MNHEY; CDR2 reads SVGAGI. V lost 4 bases and J 8 bases, leaving 12 bases between the germline ends. The CDR3 sequence is 13 residues long. CDR3 coding DNA: TGTGCCAGCAGTTCGATAAAGGATCATGAGCAGTTCTTC. Its protein product is CASSSIKDHEQFF.

The J gene is TRBJ2-2, the V gene TRBV20-1; D tentatively reads TRBD1 or TRBD2 (6 bases each). V was cut by 6 bases and J by 2 bases, with 10 bases left in between. Looked up from germline, CDR1 is DFQATT and CDR2 is SNEGSKA (reference sequence). The CDR3 has 13 amino acids. CDR3: CSARGRNTGELFF. The CDR3 nucleotides are TGCAGTGCCCGGGGGCGAAACACCGGGGAGCTGTTTTTT.

A few counts support this clonotype. The CDR3 loop is CSAMGRQGAYEQYF. Written as DNA, the CDR3 is TGCAGTGCTATGGGGCGACAGGGGGCCTACGAGCAGTACTTC. This rearrangement joins TRBV20-1 to TRBJ2-7; TRBD1 aligns across 9 bases. This CDR3 region has 14 residues. With V trimmed by 4 bases and J by 2 bases, 6 bases remained unmatched. Germline V lookup: CDR1 DFQATT, CDR2 SNEGSKA (reference sequence).

Remarks on this clonotype: A much larger clone lies one base from this, so it may be a read error. The V and J genes are TRBV29-1 and TRBJ2-1; a weak D match, TRBD1 (6 bases). The V and J ends lost 6 bases and 8 bases respectively, with 17 bases between them. This CDR3 has 13 residues. CDR1 is SQVTM, CDR2 ANQGSEA, per germline. CDR3 residues: CSVFYDRRDEQFF. CDR3 in DNA: TGCAGCGTCTTTTATGACAGGCGGGATGAGCAGTTCTTC.

This chain connects TRBV20-1 to TRBJ1-1; D is unresolved. V gave up 2 bases and J gave up 2 bases, with 12 bases separating them. Germline values: CDR1 DFQATT, CDR2 SNEGSKA (reference sequence). The CDR3 length is 14 residues. CDR3 DNA sequence: TGCAGTGCTAGACCCGGCAGTGCAAACACTGAAGCTTTCTTT. Protein sequence: CSARPGSANTEAFF.

This clonotype was picked up many times. The chain links TRBV6-4 to TRBJ1-5, with no clear D. This CDR3 has 13 amino acids. The V and J ends lost 3 bases and 4 bases respectively, with 7 bases between them. The germline V gene encodes CDR1 MRHNA and CDR2 SNTAGT. CDR3 sequence: CASSEGRNQPQHF. The CDR3 DNA is TGTGCCAGCAGTGAAGGACGTAATCAGCCCCAGCATTTT.

This clonotype was counted many times. J is TRBJ2-7 and V is TRBV10-3, with 8 nucleotides matching TRBD1. The CDR3 has 14 residues. Per the germline V gene, CDR1 is ENHRY and CDR2 is SYGVKD. V lost 5 bases, J lost 4 bases, and 7 bases stayed unmatched. CDR3 coding DNA: TGTGCCATCAGTAAAGACAGGGGTTCTTACGAGCAGTACTTC. It is translated as CAISKDRGSYEQYF.

The rearrangement uses TRBV11-2 and TRBJ2-5; 10 bases align to TRBD1. Germline V lookup: CDR1 SGHAT, CDR2 FQNNGV. The J segment lost 3 bases and the V segment lost 5 bases, leaving 6 bases of the junction unmatched. The CDR3 runs 15 residues. The CDR3, as DNA: TGTGCCAGCAGCATAAGACAGGGGGCAGAAGAGACCCAGTACTTC. This sequence encodes CASSIRQGAEETQYF. Together with reference TRBV11-2 and TRBJ2-5, the CDR3 gives the full variable domain: EAGVAQSPRYKIIEKRQSVAFWCNPISGHATLYWYQQILGQGPKLLIQFQNNGVVDDSQLPKDRFSAERLKGVDSTLKIQPAKLEDSAVYLCASSIRQGAEETQYFGPGTRLLVL.

V and J are TRBV12-3 or TRBV12-4 and TRBJ1-2, with a weak D call TRBD1 (6 bases). The V end was cut by 6 bases, the J end by 2 bases, with 10 bases between. The CDR3 has 13 amino acids. The CDR3 loop reads CASSPQGNYGYTF. CDR3 DNA: TGTGCCAGCAGCCCTCAGGGGAACTATGGCTACACCTTC.

This clonotype was found a few times. The CDR3 sequence is CASRSGLSEAFF. The CDR3 nucleotides read TGTGCCAGCAGGTCAGGGTTATCCGAAGCTTTCTTT. The chain joins TRBV12-3 or TRBV12-4 to TRBJ1-1; possible D gene TRBD1, 5 bases. Trimming pared 6 bases from V and 8 bases from J, leaving 13 bases between. This CDR3 has 12 amino acids.

This clonotype was seen ten or more times. This CDR3 reads CSVRQGASNTEAFF. Written as DNA, the CDR3 is TGCAGCGTTAGACAGGGGGCGAGTAACACTGAAGCTTTCTTT. The chain recombines TRBV29-1 with TRBJ1-1; 10 nucleotides match TRBD1. Germline lookup yields CDR1 SQVTM and CDR2 ANQGSEA. The CDR3 runs to 14 residues. Unmatched junction bases numbered 5, after V lost 5 bases and J lost 2 bases.

In its sample, this clonotype was seen many times. CDR3 in DNA: TGTGCCACCAGTGATTTGCGTCCGGGACAGGGGTGGAATGAGCAGTTCTTC. Translation gives CATSDLRPGQGWNEQFF. V is TRBV24-1 and J is TRBJ2-1; 10 bases align to TRBD1. J gave up 7 bases and V 0 bases, and 8 bases lay outside the gene matches. The CDR3 has 17 residues. The germline V gene has CDR1 KGHDR and CDR2 SFDVKD.

This clonotype appeared many times. The rearrangement uses TRBV7-8 and TRBJ1-5; maybe TRBD1 (6 bases). The V end lost 5 bases, the J end lost 5 bases, and 19 bases lay between the germline ends. The CDR3 sequence is 16 residues long. In germline, CDR1 is SGHVS, CDR2 FQNEAQ. The CDR3 nucleotides are TGTGCCAGCAGCCCAGGGGCAGGACACCGCGATCAGCCCCAGCATTTT. Amino acids: CASSPGAGHRDQPQHF.

This clonotype was seen repeatedly, ten times or more. The chain is built from TRBV20-1 and TRBJ2-5, with D possibly matching TRBD1 (5 bases). The CDR3 is 14 residues long. Trimming left V 6 bases short and J 1 base short, with 15 bases between. Germline V CDR1 and CDR2: DFQATT, SNEGSKA (reference sequence). The CDR3 loop reads CSAQPARVQETQYF. The CDR3 region has the DNA TGCAGTGCCCAACCCGCCAGGGTCCAAGAGACCCAGTACTTC.

The V call is TRBV12-3 or TRBV12-4, the J call TRBJ1-4, with 7 nucleotides matching TRBD1. The V segment lost 2 bases and the J segment 5 bases; nucleotides outside the gene matches: 2. This CDR3 spans 14 amino acids. The chain's CDR3 is CASSLSQGNEKLFF. CDR3 sequence (DNA): TGTGCCAGCAGTTTATCACAGGGGAATGAAAAACTGTTTTTT.

The chain has TRBV6-6 and TRBJ2-7, with TRBD1 as a possible D gene (6 bases). Germline lookup yields CDR1 MNHNY and CDR2 SVGAGI (reference sequence). The CDR3 consists of 13 residues. The ends were cut back, 5 bases at V and 6 bases at J, with 14 bases in the middle. The CDR3 coding sequence is TGTGCCAGCAGTAGAAACAGGGAAGTCGAGCAGTACTTC. Its protein product is CASSRNREVEQYF.